The 31 T cell receptor beta chains reported below all come from one sample, sequenced in a study of shared T cell receptors in the human thymus. Clones were sequenced by immunoSEQ multiplex PCR, and TCRdb holds only the in-frame ones, with some missing. The sample comprises about 660,000 clones, 87% of which are singletons, and roughly 0.0089% rests with the top ten. The sample also formed part of further work on human thymus T cells.

Source material: thymocytes. The receptors derive from a boy in the first two years of life with a congenital heart defect.

The chain uses TRBV18 and TRBJ1-5, with D perhaps TRBD1 (5 bases). CDR1 is KGHSH and CDR2 is LQKENI in the germline V gene. This CDR3 is built from 19 residues. The V end lost 2 bases, the J end lost 7 bases, and 27 bases lay between the germline ends. CDR3 sequence: CASSPIRVGSKLLGQPQHF. DNA of the CDR3: TGTGCCAGCTCACCAATCAGGGTTGGGTCGAAGTTGCTCGGGCAGCCCCAGCATTTT.

This sequence joins TRBV5-1 and TRBJ2-7; 8 nucleotides align to TRBD1. The junction had 5 bases not matched to a gene; V was cut back by 4 bases and J by 2 bases. The length of the CDR3 is 14 residues. The germline gives CDR1 SGHRS, CDR2 YFSETQ. DNA of the CDR3: TGCGCCAGCAGCCGGACAGGGAGGCCCTACGAGCAGTACTTC. Amino acid sequence: CASSRTGRPYEQYF.

This chain joins TRBV4-3 and TRBJ2-2; no definite D call. Trimming shortened V by 4 bases and J by 0 bases, and 9 bases separated the two germline ends. CDR1 and CDR2 (germline): LGHNA, YSLEER. The CDR3 extends over 15 amino acids. In DNA, the CDR3 is TGCGCCAGCAGCCTACTGTATGCGAACACCGGGGAGCTGTTTTTT. Translating gives CASSLLYANTGELFF.

J is TRBJ2-1 and V is TRBV7-9; TRBD1 aligns across 7 bases. The germline V gene encodes CDR1 SEHNR and CDR2 FQNEAQ (reference sequence). The CDR3 is 19 residues long. Trimming took 5 bases from V and 4 from J; bases not matched to a gene: 20. The CDR3 region has the DNA TGTGCCAGCAGCCCTCGAGAACAGGGGCAAATCAGGCGTTACAATGAGCAGTTCTTC. This sequence encodes CASSPREQGQIRRYNEQFF.

V is TRBV28 and J is TRBJ2-2; maybe TRBD2 (5 bases). V was pared by 7 bases and J by 2 bases, with 14 bases between. Germline CDR1 is MDHEN and CDR2 is SYDVKM. The length of the CDR3 is 15 residues. In DNA form, the CDR3 reads TGTGCCAGCACCTCGGGAAGGTTCAACACCGGGGAGCTGTTTTTT. As protein: CASTSGRFNTGELFF.

CDR3 region: CASSLDGSGASSYNEQFF. In DNA form, the CDR3 reads TGTGCCAGCAGCTTGGATGGGAGCGGGGCCAGCTCCTACAATGAGCAGTTCTTC. The chain links TRBV5-6 to TRBJ2-1, with 7 bases aligning to TRBD2. V shed 0 bases and J 0 bases; nucleotides not matched to a gene: 9. The CDR3 runs to 18 residues. From germline, CDR1 is SGHDT and CDR2 YYEEEE.

The chain uses TRBV5-1 and TRBJ1-5; D call uncertain. The germline V gene has CDR1 SGHRS and CDR2 YFSETQ. CDR3 length: 13 amino acids. Trimming stripped 2 bases from V and 5 bases from J, with 8 bases between. In DNA, the CDR3 is TGCGCCAGCAGCTTTGGCGGGGATCAGCCCCAGCATTTT. As protein: CASSFGGDQPQHF.

The chain is built from TRBV14 and TRBJ1-4; TRBD1 matches 9 bases. The germline CDR1 and CDR2 sequences are SGHDN and FVKESK. CDR3 length: 16 amino acids. Trimming took 1 base from V and 5 from J; bases not matched to a gene: 5. The CDR3 loop reads CASSQVGTGTNEKLFF. The CDR3 DNA is TGTGCCAGCAGCCAAGTGGGGACAGGGACGAATGAAAAACTGTTTTTT. Combining the CDR3 with reference TRBV14 and TRBJ1-4 gives the whole variable domain EAGVTQFPSHSVIEKGQTVTLRCDPISGHDNLYWYRRVMGKEIKFLLHFVKESKQDESGMPNNRFLAERTGGTYSTLKVQPAELEDSGVYFCASSQVGTGTNEKLFFGSGTQLSVL.

This chain joins TRBV2 and TRBJ2-3, with 9 positions matching TRBD2. Germline-derived CDR1 and CDR2 are SNHLY and FYNNEI. The CDR3 spans 15 residues. The V and J ends lost 7 bases and 2 bases, in that order; junction bases with no gene match: 7. CDR3 in DNA: TGTGCCAGCAAGGGTAGCGGGGGAGTCACAGATACGCAGTATTTT. Translation gives CASKGSGGVTDTQYF. The complete variable domain, with remaining parts taken from reference TRBV2 and TRBJ2-3, reads EPEVTQTPSHQVTQMGQEVILRCVPISNHLYFYWYRQILGQKVEFLVSFYNNEISEKSEIFDDQFSVERPDGSNFTLKIRSTKLEDSAMYFCASKGSGGVTDTQYFGPGTRLTVL.

V usage is TRBV5-1 and J usage is TRBJ1-1; 7 bases fit TRBD1. The CDR3 is 13 residues long. Unmatched junction bases numbered 8, after V lost 4 bases and J lost 8 bases. Germline V gene sequence: CDR1 SGHRS, CDR2 YFSETQ. The CDR3 here is CASSTRTGAEAFF. CDR3 nucleotides: TGCGCCAGCAGCACCCGGACAGGCGCCGAAGCTTTCTTT.

The V and J genes are TRBV11-1 and TRBJ2-7; a possible D gene is TRBD2 (6 bases). Trimming left V 4 bases short and J 2 bases short, with 15 bases between. Germline V CDR1 and CDR2: SGHAT, FQDESV (reference sequence). This CDR3 contains 15 residues. CDR3 sequence: CASSSPETSTYEQYF. The CDR3 region has the DNA TGTGCCAGCAGCTCCCCAGAGACTAGTACCTACGAGCAGTACTTC. The full variable domain, with the rest looked up from reference TRBV11-1 and TRBJ2-7, is EAEVAQSPRYKITEKSQAVAFWCDPISGHATLYWYRQILGQGPELLVQFQDESVVDDSQLPKDRFSAERLKGVDSTLKIQPAELGDSAMYLCASSSPETSTYEQYFGPGTRLTVT.

V is TRBV5-1 and J is TRBJ2-5; TRBD2 matches 7 bases. V lost 4 bases, J lost 1 base, and 4 bases stayed unmatched. Per the germline V gene, CDR1 is SGHRS and CDR2 is YFSETQ. The CDR3 length is 14 residues. For the CDR3, the DNA is TGCGCCAGCAGCGGGGGGGATCTCCAAGAGACCCAGTACTTC. Its protein is CASSGGDLQETQYF.

This chain uses TRBV27 with TRBJ2-2; TRBD1 matches at 7 bases. The CDR3 extends over 14 amino acids. With V trimmed by 5 bases and J by 7 bases, 7 bases remained unmatched. Germline assignment: CDR1 MNHEY and CDR2 SMNVEV (reference sequence). The CDR3 region has the DNA TGTGCCAGCAGTGACAATACAGGGGACGGGGAGCTGTTTTTT. Protein product: CASSDNTGDGELFF.

CDR3 in DNA: TGTGCCAGCAGCTTATTGGGCGGGCGGGAAAGCACAGATACGCAGTATTTT. Amino acid sequence: CASSLLGGRESTDTQYF. The chain links TRBV7-8 to TRBJ2-3; possible D gene TRBD2, 6 bases. Germline values: CDR1 SGHVS, CDR2 FQNEAQ. V was clipped by 2 bases and J by 0 bases, with 15 bases between them. CDR3 size: 17 residues.

The chain combines TRBV19 with TRBJ2-2, with 7 bases identical to TRBD2. CDR1 and CDR2 (germline): LNHDA, SQIVND (reference sequence). Trimming at V came to 6 bases and at J to 1 base, leaving 11 bases not matched to a gene. This CDR3 is 17 amino acids long. CDR3 sequence: CASSSPGGSENTGELFF. The CDR3 DNA reads TGTGCCAGTAGCAGCCCGGGAGGCAGCGAGAACACCGGGGAGCTGTTTTTT. The complete variable domain, with remaining parts taken from reference TRBV19 and TRBJ2-2, reads DGGITQSPKYLFRKEGQNVTLSCEQNLNHDAMYWYRQDPGQGLRLIYYSQIVNDFQKGDIAEGYSVSREKKESFPLTVTSAQKNPTAFYLCASSSPGGSENTGELFFGEGSRLTVL.

The chain couples TRBV5-6 to TRBJ2-5; 7 nucleotides agree with TRBD2. Germline-derived CDR1 and CDR2 are SGHDT and YYEEEE. V was pared by 2 bases and J by 2 bases, with 6 bases of the junction left unmatched. The CDR3 loop spans 15 amino acids. CDR3 sequence: CASSLRLGGQETQYF. In DNA, the CDR3 is TGTGCCAGCAGCTTACGGTTGGGAGGGCAAGAGACCCAGTACTTC.

The rearrangement joins TRBV11-2 to TRBJ2-1; 11 bases align to TRBD2. The CDR3 extends over 16 amino acids. The junction had 9 bases not matched to a gene; V was cut back by 5 bases and J by 6 bases. Germline CDR1 reads SGHAT; CDR2 reads FQNNGV. The CDR3 spells CASSRKLAGEGNEQFF. In nucleotides, the CDR3 is TGTGCCAGCAGCCGAAAACTAGCGGGAGAGGGCAATGAGCAGTTCTTC.

This sequence joins TRBV7-2 and TRBJ1-3, with 8 bases lining up with TRBD1. CDR1 and CDR2 from the germline V gene are SGHTA and FQGNSA. The CDR3 has 16 residues. V lost 4 bases to trimming and J lost 4 bases; unmatched junction nucleotides: 9. The CDR3 reads CASSSTGDRRGNTIYF. Written as DNA, the CDR3 is TGTGCCAGCAGCTCCACAGGGGACAGGCGGGGAAACACCATATATTTT. Full variable domain (missing parts from reference TRBV7-2 and TRBJ1-3): GAGVSQSPSNKVTEKGKDVELRCDPISGHTALYWYRQSLGQGLEFLIYFQGNSAPDKSGLPSDRFSAERTGGSVSTLTIQRTQQEDSAVYLCASSSTGDRRGNTIYFGEGSWLTVV.

This rearrangement joins TRBV7-2 to TRBJ2-7; no definite D call. This CDR3 is 13 amino acids long. Germline V lookup: CDR1 SGHTA, CDR2 FQGNSA. Deletions cut 4 bases from V and 6 bases from J, with 13 bases between. CDR3 sequence: CASSSRPAGEQYF. CDR3 bases: TGTGCCAGCAGCTCCCGGCCGGCAGGCGAGCAGTACTTC.

V gene TRBV27 combines with J gene TRBJ2-1; D might be TRBD1 (6 bases). This CDR3 region has 15 residues. The V and J ends lost 6 bases and 6 bases respectively, with 18 bases between them. Germline CDR1 MNHEY, CDR2 SMNVEV (reference sequence). CDR3 bases: TGTGCCAGCAGCCCCCGGGACACGGGATCCAATGAGCAGTTCTTC. Amino acids: CASSPRDTGSNEQFF.

This chain joins TRBV28 and TRBJ2-5; 8 bases map to TRBD1. Per germline, CDR1 MDHEN and CDR2 SYDVKM. This CDR3 has 15 amino acids. Trimming removed 6 bases from V and 2 bases from J; junction bases left unmatched: 8. The CDR3 is CASRRRQGTQETQYF. CDR3 coding DNA: TGTGCCAGCAGACGTCGACAGGGGACGCAAGAGACCCAGTACTTC.

The chain uses TRBV6-1 and TRBJ2-1; 7 bases are shared with TRBD1. Germline CDR1 and CDR2: MNHNS and SASEGT. J was trimmed by 8 bases and V by 8 bases; bases with no gene match: 9. The CDR3 consists of 13 residues. The CDR3 DNA reads as TGTGCCAGCGCCATCACGCAGGGGGATGAGCAGTTCTTC. Its translation: CASAITQGDEQFF.

The V call is TRBV19, the J call TRBJ2-7; a weak D match, TRBD2 (6 bases). The CDR3 consists of 15 residues. The germline V and J ends were trimmed by 3 bases and 0 bases, with 12 bases remaining between them. Germline-derived CDR1 and CDR2 are LNHDA and SQIVND (reference sequence). CDR3 in DNA: TGTGCCAGTAGTATCTGCGGGAATAACTCCTACGAGCAGTACTTC. Its protein product is CASSICGNNSYEQYF.

The chain recombines TRBV27 with TRBJ2-7; no firm D call. CDR1 and CDR2 (germline): MNHEY, SMNVEV (reference sequence). CDR3 length: 14 amino acids. The germline V and J ends were trimmed by 6 bases and 0 bases, with 12 bases remaining between them. The CDR3 coding sequence is TGTGCCAGCAGCCCAGGTCTTCACTCCTACGAGCAGTACTTC. Translating it yields CASSPGLHSYEQYF.

V is TRBV5-1 and J is TRBJ1-2; TRBD1 matches at 9 bases. The CDR3 length is 16 residues. Germline CDR1 and CDR2: SGHRS and YFSETQ. V shed 8 bases, J shed 2 bases, and the junction held 13 bases outside the gene matches. The CDR3 is CASKAEPGQGNYGYTF. Written as DNA, the CDR3 is TGCGCCAGTAAGGCGGAGCCGGGACAGGGAAACTATGGCTACACCTTC.

The V call is TRBV7-9, the J call TRBJ2-1, with 7 bases lining up with TRBD2. The germline gives CDR1 SEHNR, CDR2 FQNEAQ (reference sequence). The CDR3 contains 15 residues. After removal of 6 bases from V and 4 bases from J, the junction contained 9 bases not matched to a gene. CDR3 residues: CASRGLAGAYNEQFF. CDR3 bases: TGTGCCAGCAGGGGTTTAGCGGGCGCATACAATGAGCAGTTCTTC.

This chain connects TRBV7-9 to TRBJ2-1, with 8 bases that match TRBD1. Per germline, CDR1 SEHNR and CDR2 FQNEAQ (reference sequence). V lost 5 bases and J lost 7; bases outside the gene matches: 13. The CDR3 extends over 16 amino acids. The DNA of the CDR3 is TGTGCCAGCAGCCTGACTAGACAGGGGAGTATTAATGAGCAGTTCTTC. Protein: CASSLTRQGSINEQFF.

V is TRBV7-9 and J is TRBJ1-2; no firm D call. V lost 3 bases to trimming and J lost 0 bases, with 20 bases between them. Per germline, CDR1 SEHNR and CDR2 FQNEAQ (reference sequence). This CDR3 is built from 18 residues. The CDR3 DNA sequence: TGTGCCAGCAGCTTCTACCGCTTTCAGGAGGTCGCTAACTATGGCTACACCTTC. Protein: CASSFYRFQEVANYGYTF.

The chain combines TRBV7-9 with TRBJ1-1; tentative D call: TRBD1 (6 bases). This CDR3 spans 14 amino acids. Germline V gives CDR1 SEHNR, CDR2 FQNEAQ (reference sequence). Trimming stripped 5 bases from V and 4 bases from J, with 14 bases between. The CDR3 spells CASSPETGSTEAFF. The CDR3 DNA reads TGTGCCAGCAGCCCAGAGACAGGTAGCACTGAAGCTTTCTTT.

The chain is built from TRBV4-1 and TRBJ2-1, with TRBD2 matching 7 bases. The CDR3 is 16 amino acids. Per germline, CDR1 MGHRA and CDR2 YSYEKL. V dropped 0 bases and J dropped 5; count of bases not matched to a gene: 7. CDR3 sequence reads: CASSQDERGDDNEQFF. CDR3 DNA: TGCGCCAGCAGCCAAGATGAACGGGGGGACGACAATGAGCAGTTCTTC.

The chain is built from TRBV5-1 and TRBJ2-1; 12 bases are a match to TRBD2. CDR3 length: 16 amino acids. V lost 1 base, J lost 5 bases, and 4 bases stayed unmatched. Germline V gene data show CDR1 as SGHRS and CDR2 as YFSETQ. The CDR3 reads CASSLKGLAGNNEQFF. CDR3 DNA: TGCGCCAGCAGCTTGAAAGGACTAGCGGGGAACAATGAGCAGTTCTTC.